These T cell receptor beta chains were read from a single sample in a study of blood T cell repertoires in COVID-19. Assay: immunoSEQ multiplex PCR; the TCRdb copy retains only in-frame clones and omits some. This table holds some 96,000 clones, less than 90% found once. Material for sequencing was peripheral blood. The receptors were sampled from a man aged 30-40 years in a cohort sampled during active COVID-19. CDR3s include the opening cysteine and the closing phenylalanine or tryptophan. Each record gives: V gene, D gene, CDR3 length, J gene, CDR3 DNA, CDR3 protein. D genes are given only for firm matches.

V: TRBV27
D: -
length: 13
J: TRBJ1-1
DNA: TGTGCCAGCAGTTTGAAACGGTACACTGAAGCTTTCTTT
CDR3: CASSLKRYTEAFF

V: TRBV9
D: TRBD1
length: 15
J: TRBJ2-3
DNA: TGTGCCAGCAGCCGCACCGGGACAGGGGGGGATACGCAGTATTTT
CDR3: CASSRTGTGGDTQYF

V: TRBV3-1/TRBV3-2
D: -
length: 15
J: TRBJ2-3
DNA: TGTGCCAGCAGCCAACGTAGCGAGCCCTGGGATACGCAGTATTTT
CDR3: CASSQRSEPWDTQYF

V: TRBV5-1
D: TRBD1
length: 16
J: TRBJ1-1
DNA: TGCGCCAGCAGACCGAATATGGGACAGGGAAACACTGAAGCTTTCTTT
CDR3: CASRPNMGQGNTEAFF

V: TRBV9
D: -
length: 12
J: TRBJ2-7
DNA: TGTGCCAGCAGCGCGACAGACTACGAGCAGTACTTC
CDR3: CASSATDYEQYF

V: TRBV7-8
D: TRBD1
length: 17
J: TRBJ1-1
DNA: TGTGCCAGCAGCTTAGCGGGACAGCTCGGGGTGGATACTGAAGCTTTCTTT
CDR3: CASSLAGQLGVDTEAFF

V: TRBV7-3
D: -
length: 15
J: TRBJ2-7
DNA: TGTGCCAGCAGCTTAACGGGCGGGGATGTGTACGAGCAGTACTTC
CDR3: CASSLTGGDVYEQYF

V: TRBV2
D: -
length: 17
J: TRBJ1-6
DNA: TGTGCCAGCAGTGAAGAAAGCGGCGTAGCCCCGGGTTCACCCCTCCACTTT
CDR3: CASSEESGVAPGSPLHF

V: TRBV5-4
D: TRBD1
length: 19
J: TRBJ2-7
DNA: TGTGCCAGCAGCTCCCCGATCAAGACAGGGAGAGGGTTACTCTACGAGCAGTACTTC
CDR3: CASSSPIKTGRGLLYEQYF

V: TRBV12-3/TRBV12-4
D: -
length: 12
J: TRBJ2-5
DNA: TGTGCCAGCAGTTTATACGCGGAGACCCAGTACTTC
CDR3: CASSLYAETQYF

V: TRBV6-5
D: -
length: 14
J: TRBJ1-5
DNA: TGTGCCAGCGGCCCAGAGGATAGCAATCAGCCCCAGCATTTT
CDR3: CASGPEDSNQPQHF

V: TRBV2
D: -
length: 13
J: TRBJ2-3
DNA: TGTGCCAGCAGTGAAGGGGAGCTCGATACGCAGTATTTT
CDR3: CASSEGELDTQYF

V: TRBV6-6
D: TRBD2
length: 16
J: TRBJ2-7
DNA: TGTGCCAGCAGTCCCTCGACTAGCGGGTTGTACTACGAGCAGTACTTC
CDR3: CASSPSTSGLYYEQYF